What follows are 31 T cell receptor beta chains derived from one specimen sequenced in a study of blood T cell dynamics during melanoma immunotherapy. This table comes from immunoSEQ multiplex PCR, and its TCRdb copy is limited to in-frame clones, with some not included. The table lists around 10,000 clones, roughly 83% of them singletons, with about 18% in the top ten. Regarding time point: pre-treatment baseline. Sequencing was performed on blood, taken from a patient treated with checkpoint blockade. These receptors were obtained from a human donor with melanoma.

DNA for the CDR3: TGCGCCAGCAGCCAGGCCACCTCCCTAGCGGGAGCTACGAACACCGGGGAGCTGTTTTTT. Translation: CASSQATSLAGATNTGELFF. The chain joins TRBV4-3 to TRBJ2-2; TRBD2 aligns across 10 bases. This CDR3 spans 20 amino acids. Germline V gene lookup returns CDR1 LGHNA and CDR2 YSLEER. The junction had 13 bases not matched to a gene; V was cut back by 3 bases and J by 0 bases.

The chain carries TRBV27 and TRBJ1-6; the D gene is possibly TRBD1 (5 bases). The germline CDR1 and CDR2 sequences are MNHEY and SMNVEV (reference sequence). The CDR3 consists of 13 residues. Trimming cost V 1 base and J 15 bases, with 13 bases left between them. The CDR3 loop is CASSLLAGRYLHF. Written as DNA, the CDR3 is TGTGCCAGCAGTTTATTGGCGGGACGGTACCTCCACTTT.

J is TRBJ1-1 and V is TRBV19; 9 nucleotides align to TRBD1. The CDR3 covers 15 residues. CDR1 and CDR2 from the germline V gene are LNHDA and SQIVND (reference sequence). Losses at the gene ends were 6 bases for V and 1 base for J; bases not matched to a gene: 6. This CDR3 reads CASRQGANGNTEAFF. The CDR3 region has the DNA TGTGCCAGTAGACAGGGGGCAAACGGGAACACTGAAGCTTTCTTT.

The rearrangement links TRBV5-8 to TRBJ1-6; D may be TRBD1 (6 bases). The germline V gene encodes CDR1 SGHTS and CDR2 YDEGEE. The CDR3 runs to 16 residues. Trimming cost V 4 bases and J 9 bases, with 20 bases left between them. The CDR3, as DNA: TGTGCCAGCAGCCACGATCTCGTTGGGGGCGGTTCACCCCTCCACTTT. This sequence encodes CASSHDLVGGGSPLHF.

The chain joins TRBV19 to TRBJ1-5; the D is unclear. V was pared by 3 bases and J by 5 bases, with 14 bases between. The CDR3 has 15 residues. CDR1 is LNHDA, CDR2 SQIVND, per germline (reference sequence). Here the CDR3 reads CASSIDGVGYQPQHF. For the CDR3, the DNA is TGTGCCAGTAGTATTGACGGGGTGGGTTATCAGCCCCAGCATTTT.

The V and J genes are TRBV2 and TRBJ1-1; the D is unclear. This CDR3 spans 14 amino acids. Germline CDR1 is SNHLY and CDR2 is FYNNEI. V dropped 5 bases and J dropped 1 base, with 11 bases sitting between them. The CDR3 here is CASSLAQWNTEAFF. CDR3 sequence (DNA): TGTGCCAGCAGTCTCGCGCAGTGGAACACTGAAGCTTTCTTT.

The CDR3 loop reads CASSFSGRRGTEAFF. CDR3 bases: TGTGCCAGCAGTTTTTCGGGACGGCGGGGCACTGAAGCTTTCTTT. The chain carries TRBV28 and TRBJ1-1; possibly TRBD1 for D (5 bases). The V and J ends lost 3 bases and 4 bases respectively, with 15 bases between them. Germline CDR1 and CDR2: MDHEN and SYDVKM. The CDR3 is 15 residues long.

The sample holds one count of this clone. J is TRBJ1-2 and V is TRBV7-9; 8 bases line up with TRBD1. After removal of 5 bases from V and 8 bases from J, the junction contained 7 bases not matched to a gene. This CDR3 is built from 13 residues. From germline, CDR1 is SEHNR and CDR2 FQNEAQ (reference sequence). CDR3 in amino acids: CASSRGQDEGYTF. The CDR3 DNA sequence: TGTGCCAGCAGCCGGGGACAGGACGAAGGCTACACCTTC.

This clone was observed once. Here the CDR3 reads CAMGDRDLGYGYTF. The CDR3 coding sequence is TGTGCCATGGGGGACAGAGACCTTGGGTATGGCTACACCTTC. The gene calls are TRBV10-3 and TRBJ1-2, with TRBD1 matching 7 bases. The CDR3 extends over 14 amino acids. Germline values: CDR1 ENHRY, CDR2 SYGVKD. After removal of 9 bases from V and 5 bases from J, the junction contained 12 bases not matched to a gene.

The V call is TRBV27, the J call TRBJ2-1; 10 bases align to TRBD2. The CDR3 totals 15 residues. The germline gives CDR1 MNHEY, CDR2 SMNVEV (reference sequence). Unmatched junction bases numbered 7, after V lost 5 bases and J lost 6 bases. The CDR3 coding sequence is TGTGCCAGCAGTCAAAACAGCGGGAGGGGCAATGAGCAGTTCTTC. Amino acids: CASSQNSGRGNEQFF.

V and J are TRBV2 and TRBJ1-5; TRBD1 matches 10 bases. Losses at the gene ends were 5 bases for V and 3 bases for J; bases not matched to a gene: 13. The CDR3 covers 18 residues. The germline V gene encodes CDR1 SNHLY and CDR2 FYNNEI. The CDR3 DNA follows: TGTGCCAGCAGTTTCCCTGTCGGACAGGGGGTGACCAATCAGCCCCAGCATTTT. Encoded protein: CASSFPVGQGVTNQPQHF. The full variable domain, rest sourced from reference TRBV2 and TRBJ1-5, is EPEVTQTPSHQVTQMGQEVILRCVPISNHLYFYWYRQILGQKVEFLVSFYNNEISEKSEIFDDQFSVERPDGSNFTLKIRSTKLEDSAMYFCASSFPVGQGVTNQPQHFGDGTRLSIL.

The chain combines TRBV5-1 with TRBJ2-4, with D possibly matching TRBD2 (6 bases). This CDR3 has 16 amino acids. From germline, CDR1 is SGHRS and CDR2 YFSETQ. Trimming left V 1 base short and J 2 bases short, with 13 bases between. DNA for the CDR3: TGCGCCAGCAGCTTGAGTACCGGGGACTCCAAAAACATTCAGTACTTC. The encoded protein is CASSLSTGDSKNIQYF.

V and J are TRBV5-4 and TRBJ2-1; 8 nucleotides match TRBD2. Germline V gives CDR1 SGHNT, CDR2 YYREEE (reference sequence). CDR3 length equals 14 residues. The trim removed 4 bases at V and 7 bases at J, leaving 7 bases unmatched. The CDR3 coding sequence is TGTGCCAGCAGCGAGACGGGGGGGCCAAATGAGCAGTTCTTC. It specifies CASSETGGPNEQFF.

The chain links TRBV19 to TRBJ1-1, with TRBD1 matching over 10 bases. V shed 6 bases and J 3 bases; nucleotides not matched to a gene: 4. This CDR3 is 14 amino acids long. CDR1 is LNHDA, CDR2 SQIVND, per germline (reference sequence). The CDR3 nucleotides are TGTGCCAGTAGGGGACAGGGGCGGCACACTGAAGCTTTCTTT. Residues: CASRGQGRHTEAFF.

This chain joins TRBV7-8 and TRBJ1-2, with D possibly matching TRBD1 (5 bases). Trimming stripped 2 bases from V and 7 bases from J, with 11 bases between. CDR3 size: 13 residues. CDR1 and CDR2 (germline): SGHVS, FQNEAQ. The DNA for the CDR3 is TGTGCCAGCAGCTTACTCGGGGCGGGTGGCTACACCTTC. Translation: CASSLLGAGGYTF.

This clone was detected only a few times. V usage is TRBV18 and J usage is TRBJ1-5; 8 bases agree with TRBD1. Trimming at V came to 2 bases and at J to 6 bases, leaving 3 bases not matched to a gene. The CDR3 is 14 residues long. Per germline, CDR1 KGHSH and CDR2 LQKENI. The CDR3 is CASSPGQGGQPQHF. For the CDR3, the DNA is TGTGCCAGCTCACCAGGACAGGGAGGTCAGCCCCAGCATTTT.

This clone has just a few counts. The chain combines TRBV19 with TRBJ1-2; unclear D gene. The CDR3 has 13 residues. V gave up 5 bases and J gave up 2 bases, with 9 bases separating them. CDR1 LNHDA and CDR2 SQIVND come from the germline V gene (reference sequence). In DNA form, the CDR3 reads TGTGCCAGTAGTGGCCTCGGGAACTATGGCTACACCTTC. Residues: CASSGLGNYGYTF.

The V gene is TRBV7-3, the J gene TRBJ2-2; 9 nucleotides line up with TRBD1. V lost 5 bases, J lost 5 bases, and 6 bases stayed unmatched. Germline V lookup: CDR1 SGHTA, CDR2 FQGTGA. The length of the CDR3 is 15 residues. CDR3 region: CASSRTGAETGELFF. The DNA for the CDR3 is TGTGCCAGCAGCAGGACAGGGGCAGAAACCGGGGAGCTGTTTTTT.

This chain joins TRBV10-2 and TRBJ2-2, with D perhaps TRBD2 (5 bases). The V end was cut by 11 bases, the J end by 5 bases, with 21 bases between. The CDR3 extends over 15 amino acids. Looked up from germline, CDR1 is WSHSY and CDR2 is SAAADI. CDR3 bases: TGCGCCGGCACTGCGGCGGGCCCTGGAACCGGGGAGCTGTTTTTT. Amino acid sequence: CAGTAAGPGTGELFF.

The chain joins TRBV2 to TRBJ2-3; D call uncertain. Trimming left V 7 bases short and J 4 bases short, with 3 bases between. This CDR3 contains 10 residues. Germline V gene lookup returns CDR1 SNHLY and CDR2 FYNNEI. The CDR3 here is CASNPDTQYF. The CDR3 region has the DNA TGTGCCAGCAACCCAGATACGCAGTATTTT.

The chain is built from TRBV19 and TRBJ2-7; 7 bases line up with TRBD1. The CDR3 is 14 amino acids. CDR1 is LNHDA, CDR2 SQIVND, per germline (reference sequence). With 9 bases clipped from V and 0 bases from J, the junction kept 8 bases outside the gene matches. This CDR3 is CASANRGPSYEQYF. CDR3 nucleotide sequence: TGTGCCAGCGCAAACAGGGGCCCCTCCTACGAGCAGTACTTC.

In its sample, this clone was seen a few times. The genes are TRBV19 and TRBJ1-5, with TRBD1 identical over 7 bases. V lost 3 bases to trimming and J lost 7 bases; unmatched junction nucleotides: 9. This CDR3 spans 15 amino acids. The germline CDR1 and CDR2 sequences are LNHDA and SQIVND (reference sequence). The CDR3 bases are TGTGCCAGTAGTATTCCAGGACAGGCAGGGCAGCCCCAGCATTTT. Protein product: CASSIPGQAGQPQHF.

The chain joins TRBV5-1 to TRBJ2-7, with D perhaps assigned TRBD1 or TRBD2 (5 bases each). Germline CDR1 and CDR2: SGHRS and YFSETQ. V lost 4 bases to trimming and J lost 7 bases, with 15 bases between them. This CDR3 is built from 13 residues. In nucleotides, the CDR3 is TGCGCCAGCAGCCGGGACGGGCTGTGGGAGCAGTACTTC. Amino acids: CASSRDGLWEQYF.

In its sample, this clone is large (0.1 to 1%). CDR3 amino acids: CASSPQGTGGRLDYGYTF. For the CDR3, the DNA is TGTGCCAGCTCACCACAAGGGACAGGGGGCAGATTGGACTATGGCTACACCTTC. V and J are TRBV18 and TRBJ1-2; 12 nucleotides align to TRBD1. The CDR3 has 18 amino acids. V gave up 1 base and J gave up 3 bases; unmatched junction bases: 9. Germline CDR1 is KGHSH and CDR2 is LQKENI.

DNA for the CDR3: TGTGCCAGCAGCACCTCGACAGGGAGCTACGAGCAGTACTTC. As protein: CASSTSTGSYEQYF. The chain links TRBV7-8 to TRBJ2-7; TRBD1 agrees at 7 bases. CDR3 length: 14 residues. Trimming at V came to 5 bases and at J to 3 bases, leaving 7 bases not matched to a gene. Germline CDR1 reads SGHVS; CDR2 reads FQNEAQ.

This clone was detected once. The chain combines TRBV7-2 with TRBJ2-7, with a weak D call TRBD1 (5 bases). CDR3 length: 14 residues. Trimming took off 5 bases at V and 6 bases at J, with 17 bases between the two ends. Looked up from germline, CDR1 is SGHTA and CDR2 is FQGNSA. CDR3 DNA sequence: TGTGCCAGCAGCCCCGGCCCAGGGCAAGTCGAGCAGTACTTC. Protein product: CASSPGPGQVEQYF.

The gene calls are TRBV7-8 and TRBJ1-5; D is perhaps TRBD1 (5 bases). The CDR3 spans 14 residues. In germline, CDR1 is SGHVS, CDR2 FQNEAQ. V lost 1 base and J 6 bases, leaving 10 bases between the germline ends. The DNA of the CDR3 is TGTGCCAGCAGCTTAGGCCAGGGTGCTCAGCCCCAGCATTTT. Translation: CASSLGQGAQPQHF.

This clone was seen more than once but under ten times. V gene TRBV6-6 combines with J gene TRBJ2-2; the match to TRBD2 covers 8 bases. The CDR3 contains 14 residues. With 4 bases clipped from V and 5 bases from J, the junction kept 3 bases outside the gene matches. Looked up from germline, CDR1 is MNHNY and CDR2 is SVGAGI (reference sequence). This CDR3 reads CASSSSSGTGELFF. Here the CDR3 DNA reads TGTGCCAGCAGTTCATCTAGCGGGACCGGGGAGCTGTTTTTT.

V gene TRBV7-9 combines with J gene TRBJ1-1, with a possible D match to TRBD1 (5 bases). V lost 8 bases and J lost 3, with 13 bases in between. This CDR3 comprises 13 residues. Looked up from germline, CDR1 is SEHNR and CDR2 is FQNEAQ (reference sequence). The CDR3 DNA reads TGTGCCAGCCTGTCGGGGCTGGACACTGAAGCTTTCTTT. This gives the protein CASLSGLDTEAFF.

This chain joins TRBV2 and TRBJ1-2; the D is unclear. Trimming cost V 2 bases and J 4 bases, with 8 bases left between them. Germline CDR1 and CDR2: SNHLY and FYNNEI. The CDR3 has 13 residues. Written as DNA, the CDR3 is TGTGCCAGCAGTGAAAAGGGAATCTATGGCTACACCTTC. It translates to CASSEKGIYGYTF. The full variable domain, rest sourced from reference TRBV2 and TRBJ1-2, is EPEVTQTPSHQVTQMGQEVILRCVPISNHLYFYWYRQILGQKVEFLVSFYNNEISEKSEIFDDQFSVERPDGSNFTLKIRSTKLEDSAMYFCASSEKGIYGYTFGSGTRLTVV.

Only one count was recorded for this clone. The J gene is TRBJ1-1, the V gene TRBV6-5, with TRBD1 as a possible D gene (6 bases). Germline V gene sequence: CDR1 MNHEY, CDR2 SVGAGI. CDR3 length equals 13 residues. Trimming removed 0 bases at V and 5 bases at J, with 7 bases between. The CDR3 bases are TGTGCCAGCAGTTACTCAGGGGGGACTGAAGCTTTCTTT. Residues: CASSYSGGTEAFF.